The clone carrying this T cell receptor (beta chain) is classed as medium-sized. As yet, its antigen is unknown. This sample was taken from a study of breast tumors, draining lymph nodes, adjacent tissues. Overall study findings and caveats: The lymph node origin of tumor T cells was framed as consistent with a hypothesis, not demonstrated.

The CDR3 totals 13 residues. In germline, CDR1 is WSHSY, CDR2 SAAADI. V shed 6 bases and J shed 7 bases, with 10 bases lying between them. TCRdb processed the multiplex PCR reads anew with MiXCR; each CDR3 protein has one entry. The sample shows roughly 14,000 distinct CDR3 sequences, around 54% of them seen only once. Sequencing was performed on tumor-adjacent breast tissue. The receptor was isolated from a female donor with breast cancer. Some clones in this sample may be carry-over from other donors' samples. This chain uses TRBV10-2 with TRBJ1-6; D is undetermined. The CDR3 sequence is CASRWGINSPLHF. The DNA for the CDR3 is TGCGCCAGCAGGTGGGGTATCAATTCACCCCTCCACTTT.